This record looks at one T cell receptor (beta chain) sequence and its context. Which antigen it targets is not known. The input lacks base qualities; no much larger clone sits a single base away. In the germline V gene (reference sequence), CDR1 corresponds to DFQATT and CDR2 to SNEGSKA. From cysteine to phenylalanine, the CDR3 is 13 amino acids long. Just CDR3 DNA is preserved here, 39 bases in frame from base 1. The trim is 3 bases for V and 4 bases for J, with a gap of 10 bases between the germline ends. The sequencing machine was an Illumina HiSeq 1500. TCRdb reran the public reads through fastp at Q25 and MiXCR, keeping productive beta chains. For every CDR3 protein sequence, its rows merge into one entry that carries the most common genes and DNA. Present in this sample are 200,000 to 250,000 distinct CDR3 sequences, about 7% of which were seen just once. The biggest ten clones account for 6.5% of the sample.

The data are from a study of T cell repertoires in cytomegalovirus infection (dated by TCRdb to about 2019). Background for the entire study: Donor HLA type was relevant to the analysis, as public TCR beta signatures indicated carriage of CMV infection together with the matching HLA type. Summary of the overall study and its limitations: Carriers of CMV infection plus the relevant HLA type were discriminated by the cumulative frequency of public TCR beta family members in the study cohort and in an independent approximately 360-donor cohort. In the ex vivo response, HLA-C-restricted CMV-specific TCR beta clonotypes were dominant, and in two of eight donors the single most frequent clonotype came from this HLA-C-restricted group.

Recombination linked TRBV20-1 to TRBJ2-1; perhaps TRBD1 is the D gene, with 5 bases matching. The receptor comes from a human donor in good health (CMV status not recorded). Some clones in this sample may be carry-over from other donors' samples. Sample: PBMCs. The sequenced DNA: TGCAGTGCTAGGGACAATGATTACAATGAGCAGTTCTTC. It translates as CSARDNDYNEQFF.